Here is one TCR beta chain with its context. The assay was immunoSEQ multiplex PCR, and TCRdb's table has in-frame clones only and misses some. This table holds tens of thousands of clones, approximately 91% found once. The sample is drawn from a study of T cell changes during pregnancy in multiple sclerosis. CDR3 length equals 17 residues. CDR1 and CDR2 (germline): MDHEN, SYDVKM. The V gene end was trimmed by 5 bases and the J gene end by 5 bases; junction bases not matched to a gene: 14. This sample comprised peripheral blood, obtained in the second trimester of pregnancy. This rearrangement joins TRBV28 to TRBJ2-5; 10 bases map to TRBD2. The sequence derives from a female donor in good health, enrolled as a control in a pregnancy study. The DNA for the CDR3 is TGTGCCAGCAGTCCAACCGGGGCTAGCGGGAGTGGTGAGACCCAGTACTTC. This encodes CASSPTGASGSGETQYF.